The 13 T cell receptor beta chains below were found in one sample sequenced in a study of beta chain features in type 1 diabetes. These receptors are not linked to any known antigen. Every isolated RNA sample was fully reverse transcribed, so sequencing captured expressed TCRB transcripts. TCRdb keeps only in-frame clones here, not all; method: immunoSEQ multiplex PCR. The data show around 260,000 clones, around 22% seen once. Study findings and constraints: Within each of all four CD4+ subsets, Type 1 diabetes patients had TCRB CDR3s that were moderately but significantly shorter.

Sequenced sample: naive CD4+ T cells from blood. These receptors were obtained from a woman younger than 45 with type 1 diabetes.

This clone was seen a handful of times. The J gene is TRBJ2-7, the V gene TRBV21-1; TRBD1 is the table's D call, not checked against the DNA. TRBV21-1 is a known pseudogene. This CDR3 spans 13 amino acids. In DNA form, the CDR3 reads TGTGCCAGCCCCCGACAGGGGGTCTACGAGCAGTACTTC. Translated: CASPRQGVYEQYF.

The rearrangement links TRBV27 to TRBJ2-1, with TRBD2 matching over 11 bases. CDR1 is MNHEY, CDR2 SMNVEV, per germline (reference sequence). The junction had 10 bases not matched to a gene; V was cut back by 5 bases and J by 1 base. CDR3 size: 18 residues. The CDR3, as DNA: TGTGCCAGCAGTCGTCAACTAGCGGGAGTCGGGTCCTACAATGAGCAGTTCTTC. It translates to CASSRQLAGVGSYNEQFF.

This CDR3 is CASSYSGASNYGYTF. The DNA of the CDR3 is TGTGCCAGCAGTTACTCGGGAGCCAGCAACTATGGCTACACCTTC. This chain connects TRBV6-5 to TRBJ1-2, with D hard to call. The germline V and J ends were trimmed by 0 bases and 2 bases, with 10 bases remaining between them. The CDR3 sequence is 15 residues long. The germline V gene has CDR1 MNHEY and CDR2 SVGAGI.

This clone was counted a few times. V gene TRBV5-1 combines with J gene TRBJ2-3; 11 bases map to TRBD2. Germline loops: CDR1 SGHRS, CDR2 YFSETQ. The CDR3 consists of 15 residues. Losses at the gene ends were 4 bases for V and 4 bases for J; bases not matched to a gene: 5. The chain's CDR3 is CASSTLAGVPDTQYF. The CDR3 nucleotides read TGCGCCAGCAGCACACTAGCGGGAGTGCCAGATACGCAGTATTTT. Combining the CDR3 with reference TRBV5-1 and TRBJ2-3 gives the whole variable domain KAGVTQTPRYLIKTRGQQVTLSCSPISGHRSVSWYQQTPGQGLQFLFEYFSETQRNKGNFPGRFSGRQFSNSRSEMNVSTLELGDSALYLCASSTLAGVPDTQYFGPGTRLTVL.

The chain has TRBV28 and TRBJ1-1, with D possibly TRBD1 on 6 matching bases. The germline V gene encodes CDR1 MDHEN and CDR2 SYDVKM. The CDR3 consists of 12 residues. Trimming took off 6 bases at V and 5 bases at J, with 10 bases between the two ends. The CDR3 loop reads CASSSQGTEAFF. The CDR3 bases are TGTGCCAGCAGCTCCCAGGGGACTGAAGCTTTCTTT.

J is TRBJ2-1 and V is TRBV5-1, with D possibly being TRBD2 (6 bases). Germline V gene data show CDR1 as SGHRS and CDR2 as YFSETQ. Trimming left V 0 bases short and J 7 bases short, with 11 bases between. The CDR3 loop spans 14 amino acids. The CDR3 DNA reads TGCGCCAGCAGCTTGGTTTTCCTAGCGAATGAGCAGTTCTTC. Amino acid sequence: CASSLVFLANEQFF.

The chain uses TRBV29-1 and TRBJ2-2; TRBD1 matches at 7 bases. This CDR3 region has 13 residues. Germline values: CDR1 SQVTM, CDR2 ANQGSEA. The trim removed 2 bases at V and 7 bases at J, leaving 4 bases unmatched. The CDR3 loop reads CSVETQGIGELFF. Written as DNA, the CDR3 is TGCAGCGTTGAAACACAGGGGATCGGGGAGCTGTTTTTT.

This clone was seen a few times. The rearrangement joins TRBV9 to TRBJ2-7; 13 bases match TRBD2. Germline loops: CDR1 SGDLS, CDR2 YYNGEE. With 4 bases clipped from V and 4 bases from J, the junction kept 8 bases outside the gene matches. This CDR3 comprises 16 residues. CDR3 sequence (DNA): TGTGCCAGCAGCCCAGCCCGGACTAGCGGGAGTTACGAGCAGTACTTC. It specifies CASSPARTSGSYEQYF.

Regarding this clone: Other DNA sequences in this specimen translate into the identical CDR3. The chain uses TRBV9 and TRBJ2-3; D is unresolved. Deletions cut 0 bases from V and 6 bases from J, with 5 bases between. The CDR3 totals 12 residues. The germline gives CDR1 SGDLS, CDR2 YYNGEE. DNA for the CDR3: TGTGCCAGCAGCGTAGCTACGGATACGCAGTATTTT. Protein product: CASSVATDTQYF.

This rearrangement joins TRBV19 to TRBJ2-6; 8 nucleotides line up with TRBD1. Germline lookup yields CDR1 LNHDA and CDR2 SQIVND (reference sequence). The CDR3 runs to 18 residues. Trimming removed 4 bases from V and 0 bases from J; junction bases left unmatched: 8. The CDR3 DNA reads TGTGCCAGTAGTAGTGGGGACAGGTTTAGCTCTGGGGCCAACGTCCTGACTTTC. Translated, it gives CASSSGDRFSSGANVLTF.

V gene TRBV18 combines with J gene TRBJ2-7, with TRBD2 identical over 8 bases. Unmatched junction bases numbered 6, after V lost 3 bases and J lost 2 bases. Germline loops: CDR1 KGHSH, CDR2 LQKENI. CDR3 length: 15 amino acids. The CDR3: CASSPGRGPTYEQYF. Written as DNA, the CDR3 is TGTGCCAGCTCACCCGGGAGGGGTCCCACCTACGAGCAGTACTTC. Based on the CDR3 plus reference TRBV18 and TRBJ2-7, the full variable domain is NAGVMQNPRHLVRRRGQEARLRCSPMKGHSHVYWYRQLPEEGLKFMVYLQKENIIDESGMPKERFSAEFPKEGPSILRIQQVVRGDSAAYFCASSPGRGPTYEQYFGPGTRLTVT.

The chain couples TRBV30 to TRBJ1-3, with D hard to call. The V end was cut by 4 bases, the J end by 8 bases, with 9 bases between. The length of the CDR3 is 11 residues. CDR1 and CDR2 from the germline V gene are GTSNPN and SVGIG (reference sequence). The CDR3 bases are TGTGCCTGGACCCCGTTAGACACCATATATTTT. Residues: CAWTPLDTIYF. Full variable domain (rest looked up from reference TRBV30 and TRBJ1-3): SQTIHQWPATLVQPVGSPLSLECTVEGTSNPNLYWYRQAAGRGLQLLFYSVGIGQISSEVPQNLSASRPQDRQFILSSKKLLLSDSGFYLCAWTPLDTIYFGEGSWLTVV.

V and J are TRBV21-1 and TRBJ2-7; the D call of TRBD2 is as the table states it, not checked on the DNA. TRBV21-1 is a listed pseudogene. This CDR3 has 14 residues. CDR3 DNA: TGTGCCAGCAGCAAACTTGAGCGGGTCGCCGAGCAGTACTTC. This codes for CASSKLERVAEQYF.